The 10 T cell receptor beta chains listed next were all sequenced from one sample in a study of OX40 agonist ivuxolimab in advanced cancers. Profiling relied on immunoSEQ multiplex PCR, and the TCRdb table lists in-frame clones only, not all of them. The sample has about 64,000 clones; more than 75% are singletons. The source material was CD4+ or CD8+ T cells sorted from blood, sampled in a trial of the OX40 agonist ivuxolimab. The receptors come from an adult with an advanced solid tumor such as melanoma, head and neck, liver or kidney cancer.

This chain joins TRBV18 and TRBJ2-7; 9 nucleotides agree with TRBD1. Germline trimming cut 4 bases from V and 3 bases from J; bases unmatched to any gene: 4. Germline CDR1 is KGHSH and CDR2 is LQKENI. The CDR3 length is 14 residues. The CDR3, as DNA: TGTGCCAGCTCACGCGACAGGGGGTTCTACGAGCAGTACTTC. It is translated as CASSRDRGFYEQYF.

The V call is TRBV5-6, the J call TRBJ2-6; D ambiguous. The V and J ends lost 4 bases and 0 bases respectively, with 20 bases between them. CDR1 is SGHDT, CDR2 YYEEEE, per germline. CDR3 length: 19 amino acids. The CDR3 bases are TGTGCCAGCAGCATTATAGGGTGGGGTAAGAGCTCTGGGGCCAACGTCCTGACTTTC. This gives the protein CASSIIGWGKSSGANVLTF.

The chain links TRBV30 to TRBJ1-6; TRBD1 agrees at 10 bases. The junction had 6 bases not matched to a gene; V was cut back by 0 bases and J by 4 bases. The V gene's germline CDR1 is GTSNPN and CDR2 SVGIG (reference sequence). The CDR3 loop spans 17 amino acids. The CDR3 DNA sequence: TGTGCCTGGAGTGTAGGGGACAGGGGAAGGTATAATTCACCCCTCCACTTT. Translated: CAWSVGDRGRYNSPLHF.

The V and J genes are TRBV7-9 and TRBJ2-3; the match to TRBD1 covers 9 bases. V lost 1 base to trimming and J lost 3 bases; unmatched junction nucleotides: 5. The CDR3 length is 16 residues. Germline lookup yields CDR1 SEHNR and CDR2 FQNEAQ (reference sequence). As DNA, the CDR3 is TGTGCCAGCAGCTTAGGTTCCGGGACAGGGACAGATACGCAGTATTTT. It encodes CASSLGSGTGTDTQYF.

CDR3 residues: CASSSPSGSEQYF. In DNA, the CDR3 is TGTGCCAGCAGTTCCCCCTCGGGAAGCGAGCAGTACTTC. The chain links TRBV27 to TRBJ2-7, with D maybe TRBD2 (5 bases). CDR1 and CDR2 from the germline V gene are MNHEY and SMNVEV (reference sequence). Deletions cut 4 bases from V and 6 bases from J, with 13 bases between. The CDR3 runs 13 residues.

This chain uses TRBV2 with TRBJ1-5; D is possibly TRBD1 (6 bases). V shed 3 bases and J shed 9 bases, with 18 bases lying between them. Germline V gene lookup returns CDR1 SNHLY and CDR2 FYNNEI. This CDR3 has 15 residues. CDR3 region: CASSEGRPLQGPQHF. The CDR3 nucleotides read TGTGCCAGCAGTGAGGGCCGACCACTACAGGGGCCCCAGCATTTT.

This chain joins TRBV7-6 and TRBJ2-1, with unresolved D. CDR1 is SGHVS, CDR2 FNYEAQ, per germline. V lost 1 base to trimming and J lost 9 bases, with 7 bases between them. CDR3 length: 12 amino acids. The CDR3 DNA reads TGTGCCAGCAGCTTAGGAGTTTCTGAGCAGTTCTTC. Protein product: CASSLGVSEQFF.

V is TRBV7-2 and J is TRBJ2-7; D remains ambiguous. Germline CDR1 and CDR2: SGHTA and FQGNSA. This CDR3 comprises 11 residues. With 4 bases removed from V and 4 bases from J, the gap between germline ends came to 5 bases. CDR3 in DNA: TGTGCCAGCAGCTCCCAGTACGAGCAGTACTTC. Its translation is CASSSQYEQYF.

V is TRBV5-1 and J is TRBJ1-4; 12 bases are a match to TRBD1. Germline V gives CDR1 SGHRS, CDR2 YFSETQ. V gave up 4 bases and J gave up 3 bases; unmatched junction bases: 10. The CDR3 length is 18 residues. The CDR3 loop reads CASSLLGQGAVANEKLFF. CDR3 DNA sequence: TGCGCCAGCAGCCTTCTGGGACAGGGGGCAGTAGCTAATGAAAAACTGTTTTTT.

J is TRBJ2-3 and V is TRBV4-1; 7 bases map to TRBD2. V trimming: 0 bases; J trimming: 1 base; junction bases outside the gene matches: 1. The CDR3 has 15 amino acids. Germline V gene data show CDR1 as MGHRA and CDR2 as YSYEKL. The CDR3: CASSQDGGGTDTQYF. CDR3 bases: TGCGCCAGCAGCCAAGATGGGGGGGGCACAGATACGCAGTATTTT.